The sequence of this TCR beta chain was determined in a study of blood T cell repertoires in COVID-19. Clones were sequenced by immunoSEQ multiplex PCR, and TCRdb holds only the in-frame ones, with some missing. The sample records approximately 76,000 clones, more than 65% being singletons. Sequenced material: peripheral blood. This sequence originates from a man aged 50 to 60 with acute or convalescent COVID-19.

Here the CDR3 reads CASSFSRQGEGEAFF. The DNA for the CDR3 is TGTGCCAGCAGTTTTTCTAGACAGGGGGAGGGTGAAGCTTTCTTT. The J gene is TRBJ1-1, the V gene TRBV27, with 9 bases lining up with TRBD1. V dropped 3 bases and J dropped 7; count of bases not matched to a gene: 9. Germline CDR1 MNHEY, CDR2 SMNVEV (reference sequence). This CDR3 contains 15 residues.